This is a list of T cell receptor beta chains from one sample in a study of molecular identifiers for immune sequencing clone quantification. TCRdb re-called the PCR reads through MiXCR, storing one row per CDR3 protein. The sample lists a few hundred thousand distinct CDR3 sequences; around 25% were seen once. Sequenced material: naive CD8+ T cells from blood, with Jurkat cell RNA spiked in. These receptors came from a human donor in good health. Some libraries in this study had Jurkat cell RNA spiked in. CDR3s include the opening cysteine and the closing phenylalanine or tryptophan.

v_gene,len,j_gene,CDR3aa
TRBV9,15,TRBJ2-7,CASSVAMGQIYEQYF
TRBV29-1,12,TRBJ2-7,CSVGVGAIEQYF
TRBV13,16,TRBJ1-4,CASSLGADRGDEKLFF
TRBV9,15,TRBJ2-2,CASAPGQKNTGELFF
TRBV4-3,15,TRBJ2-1,CASSQDGSTYNEQFF
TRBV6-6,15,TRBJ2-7,CASSYTGQGAYEQYF
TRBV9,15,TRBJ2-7,CASSVGDSHIHEQYF
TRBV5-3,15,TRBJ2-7,CASSLWASGLDEQYF
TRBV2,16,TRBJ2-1,CASSELRLAGDNEQFF
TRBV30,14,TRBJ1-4,CAWDTGTGGEKLFF
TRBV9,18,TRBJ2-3,CASSPHPLAGMDTDTQYF
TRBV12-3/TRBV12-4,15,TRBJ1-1,CASTAWGQGATEAFF
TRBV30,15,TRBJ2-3,CAWSVGAGLTDTQYF
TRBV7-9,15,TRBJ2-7,CASSGYGTDPYEQYF
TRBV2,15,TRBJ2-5,CASSEGRGPQETQYF
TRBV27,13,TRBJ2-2,CASSKLFTGELFF
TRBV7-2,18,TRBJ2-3,CASSLFPQREVVPDTQYF